The next 32 T cell receptor beta chains were all read from a single sample in a study of blood T cells in healthy people across ages. Together with a sample-barcoded 5' primer, a J-beta primer mix was included in a second PCR lasting roughly 6 to 12 cycles. TCRdb re-derived calls from the 5' RACE reads in MiXCR, one entry per CDR3 protein. The table shows fewer than 900,000 distinct CDR3 sequences, with about 34% occurring only once. The sequenced sample consisted of blood. The receptors come from a man between 18 and 29 years old in good health.

The CDR3 here is CASSFASGANVLTF. The CDR3 DNA reads as TGTGCCAGCAGTTTTGCGTCTGGGGCCAACGTCCTGACTTTC. The chain has TRBV12-3 or TRBV12-4 and TRBJ2-6, with unresolved D. The CDR3 has 14 amino acids. V lost 3 bases to trimming and J lost 1 base, with 4 bases between them.

The V and J genes are TRBV7-9 and TRBJ2-1; 9 positions agree with TRBD1. The CDR3 covers 14 residues. The germline V gene has CDR1 SEHNR and CDR2 FQNEAQ (reference sequence). V shed 8 bases and J 8 bases; nucleotides not matched to a gene: 10. The CDR3 sequence: CASARQGVSHEQFF. CDR3 DNA: TGTGCCAGCGCCAGACAGGGGGTTAGCCATGAGCAGTTCTTC. The full variable domain, in which reference TRBV7-9 and TRBJ2-1 provide the parts outside the CDR3, is DTGVSQNPRHKITKRGQNVTFRCDPISEHNRLYWYRQTLGQGPEFLTYFQNEAQLEKSRLLSDRFSAERPKGSFSTLEIQRTEQGDSAMYLCASARQGVSHEQFFGPGTRLTVL.

There are a few counts of this clonotype. The chain couples TRBV20-1 to TRBJ2-5; tentatively, D is TRBD1 or TRBD2 (5 bases each). The germline V and J ends were trimmed by 6 bases and 0 bases, with 14 bases remaining between them. The CDR3 runs to 14 residues. CDR1 DFQATT and CDR2 SNEGSKA come from the germline V gene (reference sequence). This CDR3 is CSAMAGTYQETQYF. The CDR3 region has the DNA TGCAGTGCCATGGCTGGGACGTACCAAGAGACCCAGTACTTC.

This clonotype was observed many times. This chain connects TRBV4-3 to TRBJ2-1, with a tentative D call TRBD1 (6 bases). The ends were cut back, 0 bases at V and 9 bases at J, with 9 bases in the middle. CDR1 and CDR2 from the germline V gene are LGHNA and YSLEER. This CDR3 is 13 amino acids long. CDR3: CASSQDRGGEQFF. CDR3 coding DNA: TGCGCCAGCAGCCAAGACAGAGGGGGTGAGCAGTTCTTC.

The genes are TRBV20-1 and TRBJ2-5; 7 nucleotides align to TRBD1. Germline V gene data show CDR1 as DFQATT and CDR2 as SNEGSKA (reference sequence). The CDR3 sequence is 13 residues long. V was pared by 4 bases and J by 0 bases, with 2 bases of the junction left unmatched. CDR3 bases: TGCAGTGCTATTGGACAGGACCAAGAGACCCAGTACTTC. Its translation: CSAIGQDQETQYF.

This chain links TRBV4-1 with TRBJ2-3; 8 bases fit TRBD2. V lost 4 bases, J lost 1 base, and 4 bases stayed unmatched. Looked up from germline, CDR1 is MGHRA and CDR2 is YSYEKL. The CDR3 loop spans 15 amino acids. The CDR3 DNA follows: TGCGCCAGCAGCCGGCTAGCGGGCCGCACAGATACGCAGTATTTT. Translated: CASSRLAGRTDTQYF.

This clonotype was counted between two and nine times. This chain connects TRBV29-1 to TRBJ2-7; 16 nucleotides agree with TRBD2. Germline assignment: CDR1 SQVTM and CDR2 ANQGSEA. J was trimmed by 7 bases and V by 5 bases; bases with no gene match: 14. This CDR3 is built from 17 residues. CDR3 protein: CSVTGLAGGIAYNEQYF. The CDR3 DNA follows: TGCAGCGTTACGGGACTAGCGGGGGGGATTGCCTACAATGAGCAGTACTTC.

This clonotype was detected a few times. The chain recombines TRBV6-2 or TRBV6-3 with TRBJ2-7, with unresolved D. The CDR3 extends over 17 amino acids. Germline V gene data show CDR1 as MNHEY and CDR2 as SVGEGT. Between the trimmed V and J ends, which lost 0 bases and 0 bases, there was a span of 15 bases. CDR3 protein: CASSYSSGRPNSYEQYF. CDR3 coding DNA: TGTGCCAGCAGTTACTCCTCGGGCAGGCCCAACTCCTACGAGCAGTACTTC.

Many counts were recorded for this clonotype. A junction boundary mismatches the germline segment, possibly from a read error. The chain has TRBV2 and TRBJ1-2, with a possible D match to TRBD1 (5 bases). CDR1 and CDR2 (germline): SNHLY, FYNNEI. The CDR3 length is 12 residues. The CDR3 DNA sequence: TGTGCCAGCAGTCAGGGAAACTCTGGCTACACCTTC. It translates to CASSQGNSGYTF.

This clonotype was observed a few times. The chain combines TRBV10-3 with TRBJ2-7; 7 bases line up with TRBD1. The germline V gene encodes CDR1 ENHRY and CDR2 SYGVKD. J lost 5 bases, V lost 10 bases, and 8 bases had no gene match. The CDR3 consists of 12 residues. CDR3 DNA sequence: TGTGCCACCGAGACAGGGATGAACGAGCAGTACTTC. It yields the protein CATETGMNEQYF.

This chain joins TRBV5-1 and TRBJ2-3; tentative D call: TRBD2 (5 bases). The germline gives CDR1 SGHRS, CDR2 YFSETQ. V was trimmed by 4 bases and J by 2 bases, leaving 17 bases between them. The CDR3 runs 16 residues. The CDR3 here is CASSRGVTPDTDTQYF. The CDR3 coding sequence is TGCGCCAGCAGCCGGGGAGTGACTCCTGACACAGATACGCAGTATTTT.

This chain uses TRBV20-1 with TRBJ2-1, with 8 nucleotides matching TRBD1. The V segment lost 4 bases and the J segment 13 bases; nucleotides outside the gene matches: 15. The CDR3 covers 14 residues. The germline gives CDR1 DFQATT, CDR2 SNEGSKA (reference sequence). CDR3 residues: CSAKRQGKRETQFF. In DNA, the CDR3 is TGCAGTGCTAAAAGACAGGGGAAAAGAGAGACCCAGTTCTTC.

The chain couples TRBV10-3 to TRBJ2-7; 9 bases match TRBD1. The CDR3 spans 11 residues. Germline loops: CDR1 ENHRY, CDR2 SYGVKD. With V trimmed by 10 bases and J by 7 bases, 5 bases remained unmatched. This CDR3 reads CATDRGNEQYF. In DNA form, the CDR3 reads TGTGCCACGGACAGGGGCAATGAGCAGTACTTC.

The CDR3 DNA is TGTGCCAGCAGCCCAACGAGCCCTGAGCAGTTCTTC. It is translated as CASSPTSPEQFF. V is TRBV7-2 and J is TRBJ2-1; D call uncertain. The germline V gene has CDR1 SGHTA and CDR2 FQGNSA. The CDR3 length is 12 residues. V shed 5 bases and J shed 9 bases, with 11 bases lying between them.

The V and J genes are TRBV14 and TRBJ2-5, with TRBD1 matching over 7 bases. Unmatched junction bases numbered 6, after V lost 0 bases and J lost 11 bases. Germline V gene lookup returns CDR1 SGHDN and CDR2 FVKESK. The CDR3 extends over 13 amino acids. The CDR3, as DNA: TGTGCCAGCAGCCAAGATCTAGACAGGGCGCAGTACTTC. Translating gives CASSQDLDRAQYF.

A note on this clonotype: Since a much larger clone is just one base distant, this may be a read error. The chain joins TRBV12-3 or TRBV12-4 to TRBJ2-5; TRBD2 is a possible D gene (6 bases). The CDR3 sequence is 13 residues long. The DNA for the CDR3 is TGTGTCAGCAGCGCTAGCGTGAGAGAGACCCAGTACTTC. Protein: CVSSASVRETQYF.

The chain combines TRBV6-6 with TRBJ2-2; TRBD2 might be the D (7 bases). The CDR3 length is 15 residues. In germline, CDR1 is MNHNY, CDR2 SVGAGI (reference sequence). Trimming left V 7 bases short and J 5 bases short, with 17 bases between. CDR3 amino acids: CASTLLRGATGELFF. CDR3 DNA sequence: TGTGCCAGCACCCTACTCCGGGGGGCGACCGGGGAGCTGTTTTTT.

V usage is TRBV28 and J usage is TRBJ2-5, with D possibly TRBD1 on 6 matching bases. The CDR3 consists of 14 residues. Looked up from germline, CDR1 is MDHEN and CDR2 is SYDVKM. The germline V and J ends were trimmed by 2 bases and 4 bases, with 11 bases remaining between them. The CDR3 is CASSLLGGLETQYF. In DNA, the CDR3 is TGTGCCAGCAGTTTACTAGGGGGTCTAGAGACCCAGTACTTC. The full variable domain, in which reference TRBV28 and TRBJ2-5 provide the parts outside the CDR3, is DVKVTQSSRYLVKRTGEKVFLECVQDMDHENMFWYRQDPGLGLRLIYFSYDVKMKEKGDIPEGYSVSREKKERFSLILESASTNQTSMYLCASSLLGGLETQYFGPGTRLLVL.

This clonotype occurred a few times. The chain is built from TRBV3-1 and TRBJ2-3, with a tentative D call TRBD1 (5 bases). The germline V and J ends were trimmed by 4 bases and 0 bases, with 11 bases remaining between them. This CDR3 is 15 amino acids long. Germline values: CDR1 LGHDT, CDR2 YNNKEL (reference sequence). CDR3 bases: TGTGCCAGCAGCCCAGGGTCCCAGAGCACAGATACGCAGTATTTT. Translating gives CASSPGSQSTDTQYF.

V gene TRBV4-1 combines with J gene TRBJ2-1, with 7 bases lining up with TRBD2. TRBJ2-7 matches the DNA end more closely, so the J call is doubtful. In germline, CDR1 is MGHRA, CDR2 YSYEKL. This CDR3 comprises 16 residues. The CDR3 protein is CASSQSPSGVYNEQYF. The CDR3 nucleotides read TGCGCCAGCAGCCAATCCCCAAGCGGGGTTTACAATGAGCAGTACTTC.

This clonotype was observed a few times. V is TRBV20-1 and J is TRBJ1-1; no clear D. The germline V and J ends were trimmed by 3 bases and 3 bases, with 23 bases remaining between them. The CDR3 has 17 amino acids. Germline-derived CDR1 and CDR2 are DFQATT and SNEGSKA (reference sequence). For the CDR3, the DNA is TGCAGTGCTAGTCGTAAATACTCGGGGTCGGTAGACACTGAAGCTTTCTTT. As protein: CSASRKYSGSVDTEAFF.

As concerns this clonotype: Just one base apart from a much larger clone, this may be a read error. V gene TRBV4-2 combines with J gene TRBJ2-1, with 7 bases identical to TRBD2. The CDR3 contains 17 residues. Germline V gives CDR1 LGHNA, CDR2 YNFKEQ. CDR3 bases: TGTGCCAGCAGCCAAGATAGGTGGGACTACCTATACAAAGAGCAGTTCTTC. As protein: CASSQDRWDYLYKEQFF.

This clonotype has just a few counts. Here the CDR3 DNA reads TGCAGTGCTAGTGTGGGACAGGGGGGCGAGCAGTACTTC. Its protein is CSASVGQGGEQYF. The gene calls are TRBV20-1 and TRBJ2-7, with 11 positions matching TRBD1. The CDR3 has 13 amino acids. Germline V lookup: CDR1 DFQATT, CDR2 SNEGSKA (reference sequence). Trimming at V came to 3 bases and at J to 6 bases, leaving 4 bases not matched to a gene.

There are a few counts of this clonotype. This rearrangement joins TRBV20-1 to TRBJ2-1, with 7 bases aligning to TRBD1. The CDR3 runs 14 residues. Per the germline V gene, CDR1 is DFQATT and CDR2 is SNEGSKA (reference sequence). V shed 4 bases and J 9 bases; nucleotides not matched to a gene: 12. This CDR3 reads CSATPGQYRVEQFF. The CDR3 nucleotides read TGCAGTGCTACCCCGGGACAGTACAGGGTTGAGCAGTTCTTC.

The chain employs TRBV30 and TRBJ2-2, with 9 bases that match TRBD1. Looked up from germline, CDR1 is GTSNPN and CDR2 is SVGIG (reference sequence). The V gene end was trimmed by 7 bases and the J gene end by 5 bases; junction bases not matched to a gene: 14. CDR3 length: 16 amino acids. The CDR3 loop is CALSIGQGTITGELFF. The CDR3 bases are TGTGCCTTGAGCATCGGACAGGGGACGATTACCGGGGAGCTGTTTTTT.

The chain links TRBV4-3 to TRBJ2-3, with 8 bases identical to TRBD1. The CDR3 contains 15 residues. Germline assignment: CDR1 LGHNA and CDR2 YSLEER. V shed 4 bases, J shed 8 bases, and the junction held 11 bases outside the gene matches. This CDR3 reads CASSPLDRGGGTQYF. In DNA, the CDR3 is TGCGCCAGCAGCCCACTAGACAGGGGAGGCGGTACGCAGTATTTT.

This clonotype was seen many times. The chain couples TRBV20-1 to TRBJ1-5, with 7 positions matching TRBD1. This CDR3 spans 16 amino acids. J lost 0 bases, V lost 5 bases, and 10 bases had no gene match. The germline V gene encodes CDR1 DFQATT and CDR2 SNEGSKA (reference sequence). The CDR3 DNA reads TGCAGTGCTGGACAAACAGGGGTCGGTAGCAATCAGCCCCAGCATTTT. Encoded protein: CSAGQTGVGSNQPQHF.

This clonotype was seen a few times. This chain joins TRBV4-1 and TRBJ2-2; 12 bases agree with TRBD2. The CDR3 has 16 amino acids. Germline assignment: CDR1 MGHRA and CDR2 YSYEKL. The trim removed 4 bases at V and 6 bases at J, leaving 6 bases unmatched. The CDR3: CASSRSSGGAAGELFF. The CDR3 coding sequence is TGCGCCAGCAGCCGCTCTAGCGGGGGGGCCGCCGGGGAGCTGTTTTTT.

A few counts support this clonotype. The CDR3 sequence: CAPLRDSGELFF. CDR3 in DNA: TGTGCCCCCCTCCGGGATTCCGGGGAGCTGTTTTTT. The chain has TRBV12-3 or TRBV12-4 and TRBJ2-2; the D gene is possibly TRBD2 (5 bases). The CDR3 is 12 residues long. Between the trimmed V and J ends, which lost 11 bases and 6 bases, there was a span of 13 bases.

This chain uses TRBV11-2 with TRBJ2-7, with a tentative D call TRBD1 (6 bases). Trimming left V 5 bases short and J 3 bases short, with 11 bases between. The germline gives CDR1 SGHAT, CDR2 FQNNGV. This CDR3 has 13 residues. This CDR3 reads CASSVDSFYEQYF. DNA for the CDR3: TGTGCCAGCAGCGTGGACAGTTTCTACGAGCAGTACTTC.

Here the CDR3 reads CSASRRRFGSEAFF. In DNA, the CDR3 is TGCAGTGCTAGTCGCCGACGTTTTGGCAGTGAAGCTTTCTTT. This chain joins TRBV20-1 and TRBJ1-1; D gene ambiguous. There are 14 residues in the CDR3. Trimming left V 3 bases short and J 7 bases short, with 18 bases between. CDR1 and CDR2 (germline): DFQATT, SNEGSKA (reference sequence).

The genes are TRBV12-3 or TRBV12-4 and TRBJ2-4, with TRBD1 matching over 7 bases. The CDR3 extends over 15 amino acids. J was trimmed by 6 bases and V by 7 bases; bases with no gene match: 12. The CDR3 spells CASTQTGQDLNIQYF. In DNA form, the CDR3 reads TGTGCCAGCACTCAAACAGGACAGGACTTAAACATTCAGTACTTC.